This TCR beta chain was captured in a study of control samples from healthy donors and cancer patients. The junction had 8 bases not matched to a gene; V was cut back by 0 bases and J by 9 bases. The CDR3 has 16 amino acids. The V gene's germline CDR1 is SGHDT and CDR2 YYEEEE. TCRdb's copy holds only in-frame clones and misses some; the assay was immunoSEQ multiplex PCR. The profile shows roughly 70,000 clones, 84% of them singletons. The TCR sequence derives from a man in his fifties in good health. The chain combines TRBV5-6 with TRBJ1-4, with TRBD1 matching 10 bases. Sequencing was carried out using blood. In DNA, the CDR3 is TGTGCCAGCAGCTTGGCCGGACAGGGGGGAGTGAAAAAACTGTTTTTT. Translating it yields CASSLAGQGGVKKLFF.